One and the same sample provided the 4 T cell receptor beta chains below, sequenced in a study of regulatory T cells in long-lasting Graves disease. Time point described: newly diagnosed GD, antithyroid drugs for less than 3 months. TCR sequences were obtained from RNA taken from PBMCs. Relying on iRepertoire HTBI primers and Arm-PCR of CDR3 regions, the team built TCR beta libraries. One entry per CDR3 protein results from TCRdb running MiXCR on the multiplex PCR reads. The sample contains roughly 500,000 distinct CDR3 sequences, 13% of which appear only once. The data also belong to a second study, concerning T cells in Graves' hyperthyroidism and ophthalmopathy.

Source: peripheral blood mononuclear cells (PBMCs), taken at new diagnosis, from a patient treated with antithyroid drugs. These receptors all come from a man aged 25-45 years with Graves disease.

This clonotype has just a few counts. The chain couples TRBV20-1 to TRBJ2-7, with TRBD1 matching 12 bases. The CDR3 covers 16 residues. Germline loops: CDR1 DFQATT, CDR2 SNEGSKA (reference sequence). V trimming: 6 bases; J trimming: 2 bases; junction bases outside the gene matches: 11. The DNA for the CDR3 is TGCAGTGCCAGGGGCAGGGGGACAGGGGGCGCCTACGAGCAGTACTTC. This encodes CSARGRGTGGAYEQYF.

There are a few counts of this clonotype. V is TRBV27 and J is TRBJ2-7; 8 bases align to TRBD1. Germline CDR1 reads MNHEY; CDR2 reads SMNVEV (reference sequence). V was pared by 3 bases and J by 5 bases, with 6 bases of the junction left unmatched. This CDR3 contains 14 residues. The CDR3 DNA follows: TGTGCCAGCAGTTTCTCCGGACAGGGAAACGAGCAGTACTTC. Protein: CASSFSGQGNEQYF.

The chain has TRBV10-3 and TRBJ1-2, with D unresolved. The V end was cut by 4 bases, the J end by 6 bases, with 9 bases between. The germline V gene has CDR1 ENHRY and CDR2 SYGVKD. This CDR3 is 12 amino acids long. Written as DNA, the CDR3 is TGTGCCATCAGTGTGACCGAACATGGCTACACCTTC. Encoded protein: CAISVTEHGYTF.

This clonotype was detected a few times. Just one base apart from a much larger clone, this may be a read error. This chain joins TRBV12-3 or TRBV12-4 and TRBJ2-3, with D uncertain. There are 14 residues in the CDR3. Trimming left V 4 bases short and J 0 bases short, with 8 bases between. Here the CDR3 DNA reads TGTGCCAGCAGTTCCCGGAGTAGCACAGATACGCAGTATTTT. Protein product: CASSSRSSTDTQYF.